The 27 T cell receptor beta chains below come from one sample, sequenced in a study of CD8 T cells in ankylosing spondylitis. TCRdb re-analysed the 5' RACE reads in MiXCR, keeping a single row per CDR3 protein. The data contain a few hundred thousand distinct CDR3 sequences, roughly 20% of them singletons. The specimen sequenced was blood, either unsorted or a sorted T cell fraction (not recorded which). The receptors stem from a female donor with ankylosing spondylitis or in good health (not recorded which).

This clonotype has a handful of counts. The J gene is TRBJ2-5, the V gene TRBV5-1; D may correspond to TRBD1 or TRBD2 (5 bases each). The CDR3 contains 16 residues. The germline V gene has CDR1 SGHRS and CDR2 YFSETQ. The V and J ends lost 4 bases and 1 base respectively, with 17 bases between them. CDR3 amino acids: CASSPWDANIQETQYF. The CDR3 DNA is TGCGCCAGCAGCCCCTGGGACGCCAACATCCAAGAGACCCAGTACTTC.

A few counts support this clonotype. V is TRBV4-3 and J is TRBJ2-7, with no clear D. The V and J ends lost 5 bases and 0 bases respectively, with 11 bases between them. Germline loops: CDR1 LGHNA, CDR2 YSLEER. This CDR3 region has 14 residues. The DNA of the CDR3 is TGCGCCAGCAGCGAGGACGGCTCCTCCTACGAGCAGTACTTC. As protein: CASSEDGSSYEQYF.

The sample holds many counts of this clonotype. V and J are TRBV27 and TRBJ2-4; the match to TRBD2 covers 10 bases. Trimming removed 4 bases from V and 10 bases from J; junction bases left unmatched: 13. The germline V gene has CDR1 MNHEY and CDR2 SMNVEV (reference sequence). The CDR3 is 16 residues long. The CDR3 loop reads CASSSRPSGREGIQYF. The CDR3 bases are TGTGCCAGCAGTTCGAGACCCAGCGGGAGGGAAGGGATTCAGTACTTC.

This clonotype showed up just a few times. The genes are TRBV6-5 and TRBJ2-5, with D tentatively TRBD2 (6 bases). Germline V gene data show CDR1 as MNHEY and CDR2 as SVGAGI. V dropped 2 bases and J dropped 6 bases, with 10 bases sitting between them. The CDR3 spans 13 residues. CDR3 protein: CASSYGGFKTQYF. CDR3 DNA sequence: TGTGCCAGCAGTTACGGAGGGTTCAAGACCCAGTACTTC.

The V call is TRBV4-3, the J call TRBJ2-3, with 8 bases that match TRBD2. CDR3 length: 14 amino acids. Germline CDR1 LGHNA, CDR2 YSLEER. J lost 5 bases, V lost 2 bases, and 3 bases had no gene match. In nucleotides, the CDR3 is TGCGCCAGCAGCCAAAGCGGGAGAATAGATACGCAGTATTTT. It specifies CASSQSGRIDTQYF.

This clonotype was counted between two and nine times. CDR3 in DNA: TGTGCCAGCAGTTTCCGGGGGGGTTCGAAGACCCAGTACTTC. Translated, it gives CASSFRGGSKTQYF. The chain has TRBV12-3 or TRBV12-4 and TRBJ2-5, with TRBD2 matching 8 bases. This CDR3 contains 14 residues. V was pared by 3 bases and J by 6 bases, with 6 bases of the junction left unmatched.

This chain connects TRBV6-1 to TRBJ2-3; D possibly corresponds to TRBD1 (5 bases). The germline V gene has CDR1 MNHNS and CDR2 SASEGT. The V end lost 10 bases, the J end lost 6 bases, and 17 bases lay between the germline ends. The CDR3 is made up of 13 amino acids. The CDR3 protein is CATYAGPTDTQYF. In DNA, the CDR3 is TGTGCCACCTACGCAGGGCCGACGGATACGCAGTATTTT.

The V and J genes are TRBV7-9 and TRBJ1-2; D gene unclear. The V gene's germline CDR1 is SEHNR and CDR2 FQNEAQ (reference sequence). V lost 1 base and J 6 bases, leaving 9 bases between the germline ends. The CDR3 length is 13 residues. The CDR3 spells CASSLEVADGYTF. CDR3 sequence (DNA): TGTGCCAGCAGCTTAGAGGTTGCGGATGGCTACACCTTC.

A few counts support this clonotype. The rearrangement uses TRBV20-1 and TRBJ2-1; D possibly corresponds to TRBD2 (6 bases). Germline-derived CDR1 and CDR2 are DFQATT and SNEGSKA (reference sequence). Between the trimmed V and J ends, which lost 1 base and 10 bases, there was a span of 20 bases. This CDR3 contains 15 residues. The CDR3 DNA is TGCAGTGCTAGAGGTGGGCGGGATCGGGCCAAGGAGCAGTTCTTC. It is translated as CSARGGRDRAKEQFF.

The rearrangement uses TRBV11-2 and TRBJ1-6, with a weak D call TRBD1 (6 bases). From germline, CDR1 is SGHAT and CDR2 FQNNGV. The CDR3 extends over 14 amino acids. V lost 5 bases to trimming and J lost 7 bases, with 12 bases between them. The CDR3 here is CASSQQGSNSPLHF. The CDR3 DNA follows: TGTGCCAGCAGCCAGCAGGGGTCGAATTCACCCCTCCACTTT.

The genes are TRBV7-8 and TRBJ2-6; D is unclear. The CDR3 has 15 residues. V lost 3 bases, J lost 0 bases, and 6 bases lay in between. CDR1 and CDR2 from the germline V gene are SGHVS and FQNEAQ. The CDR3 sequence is CASSFRPSGANVLTF. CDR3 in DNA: TGTGCCAGCAGCTTTCGCCCCTCTGGGGCCAACGTCCTGACTTTC.

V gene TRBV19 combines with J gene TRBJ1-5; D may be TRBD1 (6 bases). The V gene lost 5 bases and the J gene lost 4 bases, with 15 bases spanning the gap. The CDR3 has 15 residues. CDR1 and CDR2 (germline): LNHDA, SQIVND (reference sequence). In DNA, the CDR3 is TGTGCCAGTAGTCCCCGCACAGGGCGAAATCAGCCCCAGCATTTT. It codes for CASSPRTGRNQPQHF.

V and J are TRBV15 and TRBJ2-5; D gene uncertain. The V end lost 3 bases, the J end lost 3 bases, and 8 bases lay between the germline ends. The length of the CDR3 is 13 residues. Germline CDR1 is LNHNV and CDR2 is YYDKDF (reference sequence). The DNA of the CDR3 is TGTGCCACCAGCAGGGACCCCGAAGAGACCCAGTACTTC. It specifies CATSRDPEETQYF.

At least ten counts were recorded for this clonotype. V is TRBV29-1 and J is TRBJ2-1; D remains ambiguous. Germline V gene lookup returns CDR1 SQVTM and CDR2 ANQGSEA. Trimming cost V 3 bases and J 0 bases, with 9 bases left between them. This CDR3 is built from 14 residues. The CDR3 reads CSVDSPISYNEQFF. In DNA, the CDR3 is TGCAGCGTTGACTCACCGATCTCCTACAATGAGCAGTTCTTC.

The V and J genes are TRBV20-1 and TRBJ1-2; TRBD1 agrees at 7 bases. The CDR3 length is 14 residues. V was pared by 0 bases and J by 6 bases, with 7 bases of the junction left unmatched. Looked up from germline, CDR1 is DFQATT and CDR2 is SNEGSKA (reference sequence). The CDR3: CSAREYQGVDGYTF. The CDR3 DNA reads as TGCAGTGCTAGAGAGTATCAGGGGGTCGATGGCTACACCTTC.

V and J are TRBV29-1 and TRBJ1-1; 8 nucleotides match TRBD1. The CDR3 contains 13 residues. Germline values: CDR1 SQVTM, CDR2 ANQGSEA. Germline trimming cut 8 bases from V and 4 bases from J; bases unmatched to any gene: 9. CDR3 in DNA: TGCAGCTTGCGGACAGGGAAGGGCACTGAAGCTTTCTTT. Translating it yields CSLRTGKGTEAFF.

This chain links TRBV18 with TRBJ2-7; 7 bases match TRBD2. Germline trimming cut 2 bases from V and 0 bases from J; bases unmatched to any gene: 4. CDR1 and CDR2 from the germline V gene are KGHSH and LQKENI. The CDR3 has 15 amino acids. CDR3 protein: CASSPGRGSSYEQYF. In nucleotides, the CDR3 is TGTGCCAGCTCACCAGGGCGGGGGAGCTCCTACGAGCAGTACTTC.

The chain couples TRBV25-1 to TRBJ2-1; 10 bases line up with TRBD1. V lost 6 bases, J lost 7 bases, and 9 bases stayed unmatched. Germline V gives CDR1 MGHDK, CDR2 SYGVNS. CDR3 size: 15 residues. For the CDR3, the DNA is TGTGCCAGCAGAGGAGGTGGGACAGGGGCTAATGAGCAGTTCTTC. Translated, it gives CASRGGGTGANEQFF.

The chain's CDR3 is CASSLPTGGNYGYTF. The CDR3 coding sequence is TGTGCCAGCAGCTTACCGACAGGGGGTAACTATGGCTACACCTTC. The V gene is TRBV7-9, the J gene TRBJ1-2, with 9 bases lining up with TRBD1. CDR1 is SEHNR and CDR2 is FQNEAQ in the germline V gene (reference sequence). The V segment lost 2 bases and the J segment 1 base; nucleotides outside the gene matches: 2. This CDR3 is built from 15 residues.

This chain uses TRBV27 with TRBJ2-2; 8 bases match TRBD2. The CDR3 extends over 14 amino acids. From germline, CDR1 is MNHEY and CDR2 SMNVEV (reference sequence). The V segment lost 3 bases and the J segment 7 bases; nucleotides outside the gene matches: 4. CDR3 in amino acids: CASSLSGGVGELFF. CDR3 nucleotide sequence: TGTGCCAGCAGTTTGTCGGGAGGGGTCGGGGAGCTGTTTTTT.

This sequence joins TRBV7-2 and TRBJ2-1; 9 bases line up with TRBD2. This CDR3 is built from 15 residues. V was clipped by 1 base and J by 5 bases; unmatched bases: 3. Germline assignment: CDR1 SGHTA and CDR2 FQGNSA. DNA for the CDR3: TGTGCCAGCAGCTTAGATAGCGGGGGAAACAATGAGCAGTTCTTC. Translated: CASSLDSGGNNEQFF.

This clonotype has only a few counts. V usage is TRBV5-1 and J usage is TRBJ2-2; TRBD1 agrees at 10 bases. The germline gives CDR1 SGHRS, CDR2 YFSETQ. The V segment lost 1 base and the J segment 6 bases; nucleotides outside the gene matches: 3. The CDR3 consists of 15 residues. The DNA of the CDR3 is TGCGCCAGCAGCTTGCGACAGGGGGCCTCCGGGGAGCTGTTTTTT. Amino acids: CASSLRQGASGELFF.

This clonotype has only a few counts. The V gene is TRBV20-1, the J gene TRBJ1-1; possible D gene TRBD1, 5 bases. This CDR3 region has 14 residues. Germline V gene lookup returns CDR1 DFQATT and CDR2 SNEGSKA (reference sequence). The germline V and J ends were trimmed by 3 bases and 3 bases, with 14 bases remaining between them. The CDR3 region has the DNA TGCAGTGCTAGTTCCGGACAAGGGTACACTGAAGCTTTCTTT. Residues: CSASSGQGYTEAFF.

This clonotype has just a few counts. CDR3 sequence: CALASGGDNEQFF. The DNA for the CDR3 is TGTGCCCTCGCTAGCGGAGGAGACAATGAGCAGTTCTTC. V is TRBV10-3 and J is TRBJ2-1; TRBD2 agrees at 7 bases. The CDR3 contains 13 residues. In germline, CDR1 is ENHRY, CDR2 SYGVKD. V shed 11 bases and J 5 bases; nucleotides not matched to a gene: 9.

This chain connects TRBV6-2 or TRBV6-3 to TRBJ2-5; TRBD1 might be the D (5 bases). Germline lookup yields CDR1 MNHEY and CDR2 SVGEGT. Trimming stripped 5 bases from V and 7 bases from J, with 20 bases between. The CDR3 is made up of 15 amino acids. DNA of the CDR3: TGTGCCAGCAGTGAGCCGCAGGGCCCGTCGGCGACCCAGTACTTC. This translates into CASSEPQGPSATQYF.

The CDR3 DNA reads TGTGCCTGGAGTAAAGGATCCGGGGAGCTGTTTTTT. This translates into CAWSKGSGELFF. The chain recombines TRBV30 with TRBJ2-2; D uncertain. The ends were cut back, 2 bases at V and 6 bases at J, with 7 bases in the middle. There are 12 residues in the CDR3. Germline lookup yields CDR1 GTSNPN and CDR2 SVGIG (reference sequence).

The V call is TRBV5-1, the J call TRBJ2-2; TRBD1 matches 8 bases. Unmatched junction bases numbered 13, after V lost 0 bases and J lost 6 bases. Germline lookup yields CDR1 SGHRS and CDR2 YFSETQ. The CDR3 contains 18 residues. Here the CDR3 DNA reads TGCGCCAGCAGCTTGGTGTGGGCCGGGACAGGTCGTTCCGGGGAGCTGTTTTTT. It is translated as CASSLVWAGTGRSGELFF.